Listed below are T cell receptor beta chains from one sample, sequenced in a study of blood T cell repertoires in COVID-19. The data were produced by immunoSEQ multiplex PCR, yet TCRdb's version contains in-frame clones alone and is incomplete. This sample has 140,000 to 150,000 clones, with 81% found just once. Sequences were obtained from peripheral blood. These receptors were obtained from a human donor in a cohort sampled during active COVID-19. Both conserved end residues are part of each CDR3. D genes are given only for firm matches. Clone size is stated in some rows and not others, as once, few, many or a class when expanded.

TRBV9,.,TRBJ2-7,.,TGTGCCAGCAGCGATGGTGGTGGGCTATACGAGCAGTACTTC,CASSDGGGLYEQYF
TRBV2,TRBD1,TRBJ1-3,.,TGTTCAACGGGACAGGGCCACTCTGGAAACACCATATATTTT,CSTGQGHSGNTIYF
TRBV2,TRBD2,TRBJ2-5,.,TGTGCCAGCAGTGAAGGCCTTGGTGGGAGGGCCTGGGAGACCCAGTACTTC,CASSEGLGGRAWETQYF
TRBV28,.,TRBJ2-7,.,TGTGCCAGCAGACAGGGCCCCTACGAGCAGTACTTC,CASRQGPYEQYF
TRBV5-1,.,TRBJ2-7,.,TGCGCCAGCAGCCCGGGGGGCACCGGCTCCTACGAGCAGTACTTC,CASSPGGTGSYEQYF
TRBV7-2,.,TRBJ1-3,once,TGTGCCAGCAGCCTCCAATCGGGGGGATCCGGAAACACCATATATTTT,CASSLQSGGSGNTIYF
TRBV4-2,.,TRBJ2-2,.,TGTGCCAGCAGCCTGGAGGGGAGATACACCGGGGAGCTGTTTTTT,CASSLEGRYTGELFF
TRBV28,TRBD1,TRBJ1-5,.,TGTGCCAGCAGACCCCCCTCGACAGGGATGAGCAATCAGCCCCAGCATTTT,CASRPPSTGMSNQPQHF
TRBV6-5,.,TRBJ2-7,.,TGTGCCAGCAGCCAACTATCGACGGCGGCTTACGAGCAGTACTTC,CASSQLSTAAYEQYF
TRBV18,TRBD1,TRBJ1-1,.,TGTGCCAGCTCAGGGACAGGGCGTTCGGTTGAAGCTTTCTTT,CASSGTGRSVEAFF
TRBV14,.,TRBJ1-4,.,TGTGCCAGCAGCCCCCTGGGGCAGGGGAGTGAAAAACTGTTTTTT,CASSPLGQGSEKLFF
TRBV5-1,.,TRBJ1-2,once,TGCGCCAGCAGCTTGGCCATACAGGGTTTGTATGGCTACACCTTC,CASSLAIQGLYGYTF
TRBV19,TRBD2,TRBJ2-7,few,TGTGCCAGTCGTCCTAGCGGATCCTCGGGGCAGTACTTC,CASRPSGSSGQYF
TRBV6-2/TRBV6-3,TRBD1,TRBJ2-1,.,TGTGCCAGCAGCCCGACAGGGGCGAATGAGCAGTTCTTC,CASSPTGANEQFF
TRBV20-1,.,TRBJ2-7,.,TGCAGTTACCCGGGTGACTACGAGCAGTACTTC,CSYPGDYEQYF
TRBV3-1/TRBV3-2,.,TRBJ2-5,.,TGTGCCAGTAAGCGGCGGAATTTCGAGACCCAGTACTTC,CASKRRNFETQYF
TRBV7-3,TRBD2,TRBJ2-1,once,TGTGCCAGCAGCTTCAGGCTAGCGGGAGCCCATGAGCAGTTCTTC,CASSFRLAGAHEQFF
TRBV5-1,TRBD2,TRBJ2-7,.,TGCGCCAGCAGGTCTAGCGGCTACGAGCAGTACTTC,CASRSSGYEQYF
TRBV7-2,TRBD1,TRBJ2-5,.,TGTGCCAGCAGCTCGGGGACAGCAGGATGGACCCAGTACTTC,CASSSGTAGWTQYF
TRBV18,.,TRBJ2-6,.,TGTGCCAGCGCACGGGACAACTCTGGGGCCAACGTCCTGACTTTC,CASARDNSGANVLTF
TRBV10-1,TRBD2,TRBJ2-7,.,TGCGCCAGCAGTGAGTCGGGGACTAGCGGGAGGAAATCCTACGAGCAGTACTTC,CASSESGTSGRKSYEQYF
TRBV24-1,.,TRBJ1-4,.,TGTGCCACCAGTGAGGGGGGTGAAAAACTGTTTTTT,CATSEGGEKLFF
TRBV3-1/TRBV3-2,.,TRBJ2-2,.,TGTGCCAGCAGGGGCAGCTACACCGGGGAGCTGTTTTTT,CASRGSYTGELFF
TRBV18,.,TRBJ2-1,.,TGTGCCAGCTCACCTTCCGGGAGAGGTCGCAATGAGCAGTTCTTC,CASSPSGRGRNEQFF
TRBV7-3,.,TRBJ2-1,.,TGTGCCAGCAGCCCCCTCCCAGTGCACAATGAGCAGTTCTTC,CASSPLPVHNEQFF
TRBV15,TRBD1,TRBJ2-5,.,TGTGCCACCAGCAGAGGGGGACAGGTTGATCTTTGGAAAGAGACCCAGTACTTC,CATSRGGQVDLWKETQYF
TRBV12-5,.,TRBJ2-7,.,TGTGCTAGTGGTTTCCCCCCGTATGGAACAGTTTGCGAGCAGTACTTC,CASGFPPYGTVCEQYF
TRBV15,.,TRBJ1-4,.,TGTGCCACCAGCCGGCGGGCTAATGAAAAACTGTTTTTT,CATSRRANEKLFF
TRBV19,TRBD1,TRBJ1-5,once,TGTGCCAGTAGTACCCCGGGACAGGGGGGCAATCAGCCCCAGCATTTT,CASSTPGQGGNQPQHF
TRBV5-1,TRBD1,TRBJ2-3,.,TGCGCCAGCAGCGGACGACAGGGGGCGAGGGATACGCAGTATTTT,CASSGRQGARDTQYF
TRBV28,.,TRBJ1-2,.,TGTGCCAGCAGTTTGACGGAGTGGGGCTACACCTTC,CASSLTEWGYTF